There are many counts of the clone carrying this T cell receptor (beta chain). TCRdb re-analyzed the PCR reads through MiXCR. Of roughly 40,000 clones listed, roughly a sixth were seen once; the top ten hold around 3.9%. Trimming cost V 6 bases and J 6 bases, with 13 bases left between them. The CDR3 length is 13 residues. Germline lookup yields CDR1 MGHRA and CDR2 YSYEKL. This entry belongs to a study of metastatic and nonmetastatic thyroid tumors. Study information: Repertoires were compared across blood and tumor or nodule tissue from malignant and benign thyroid patients.

No treatment had been given to any patient before thyroid surgery. The sequenced sample consisted of blood. This receptor was identified in a female donor with papillary thyroid cancer or a benign thyroid nodule (not recorded which). Some clones in this sample may be carry-over from other donors' samples. The V call is TRBV4-1, the J call TRBJ2-3; possibly TRBD1 or TRBD2 for D (5 bases each). The CDR3 DNA sequence: TGCGCCAGCAGGGGACCCCTCGGGGATACGCAGTATTTT. This gives the protein CASRGPLGDTQYF.